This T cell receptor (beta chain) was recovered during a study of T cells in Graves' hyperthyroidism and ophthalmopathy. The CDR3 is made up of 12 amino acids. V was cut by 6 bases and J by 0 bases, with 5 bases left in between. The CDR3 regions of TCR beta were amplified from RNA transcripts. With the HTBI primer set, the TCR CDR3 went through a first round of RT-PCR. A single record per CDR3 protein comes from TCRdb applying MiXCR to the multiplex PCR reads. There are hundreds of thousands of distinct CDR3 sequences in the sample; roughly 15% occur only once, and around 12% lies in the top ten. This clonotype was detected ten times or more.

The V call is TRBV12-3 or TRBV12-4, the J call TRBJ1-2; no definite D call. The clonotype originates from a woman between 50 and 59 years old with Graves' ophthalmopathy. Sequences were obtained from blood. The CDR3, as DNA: TGTGCCAGCAGCCCCTCTAACTATGGCTACACCTTC. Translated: CASSPSNYGYTF.